These 15 T cell receptor beta chains share one sample of origin, sequenced in a study of OX40 agonist ivuxolimab in advanced cancers. Assay used: immunoSEQ multiplex PCR; TCRdb lists only in-frame clones, some missing. The table includes fewer than 140,000 clones, approximately 90% detected once. Sequenced material: CD4+ or CD8+ T cells sorted from blood, taken in a trial of the OX40 agonist ivuxolimab. These receptor sequences come from an adult with an advanced solid tumor such as melanoma, head and neck, liver or kidney cancer.

V usage is TRBV18 and J usage is TRBJ2-7; D remains ambiguous. Trimming shortened V by 6 bases and J by 5 bases, and 5 bases separated the two germline ends. This CDR3 region has 10 residues. Germline V gene sequence: CDR1 KGHSH, CDR2 LQKENI. In DNA form, the CDR3 reads TGTGCCAGCTCCCCCGACGAGCAGTACTTC. This sequence encodes CASSPDEQYF.

A word on this clone: This specimen includes other DNA sequences encoding the same CDR3. The chain's CDR3 is CASSIGGTDTQYF. CDR3 DNA: TGTGCCAGTAGTATAGGGGGCACAGATACGCAGTATTTT. The chain combines TRBV19 with TRBJ2-3; D uncertain. CDR1 LNHDA and CDR2 SQIVND come from the germline V gene (reference sequence). V was clipped by 1 base and J by 1 base, with 3 bases between them. The CDR3 extends over 13 amino acids.

V is TRBV9 and J is TRBJ2-3; 7 bases align to TRBD2. V shed 0 bases and J 2 bases; nucleotides not matched to a gene: 3. Germline V gene lookup returns CDR1 SGDLS and CDR2 YYNGEE. The CDR3 spans 15 residues. The CDR3: CASSVAGGTTDTQYF. CDR3 nucleotides: TGTGCCAGCAGCGTAGCGGGGGGAACCACAGATACGCAGTATTTT. The variable domain in full, completed from reference TRBV9 and TRBJ2-3, reads DSGVTQTPKHLITATGQRVTLRCSPRSGDLSVYWYQQSLDQGLQFLIQYYNGEERAKGNILERFSAQQFPDLHSELNLSSLELGDSALYFCASSVAGGTTDTQYFGPGTRLTVL.

The rearrangement links TRBV9 to TRBJ2-1; TRBD1 matches 8 bases. The J segment lost 13 bases and the V segment lost 3 bases, leaving 24 bases of the junction unmatched. Germline V CDR1 and CDR2: SGDLS, YYNGEE. This CDR3 is built from 18 residues. CDR3 bases: TGTGCCAGCAGCGAGGGGGCAGGGGGCTGGGTAGCGGCGGCGACCCAGTTCTTC. Amino acid sequence: CASSEGAGGWVAAATQFF.

The gene calls are TRBV30 and TRBJ2-2; D not certain. Germline V gene data show CDR1 as GTSNPN and CDR2 as SVGIG (reference sequence). The CDR3 contains 12 residues. Trimming took 2 bases from V and 4 from J, leaving 5 bases between them. CDR3 region: CAWSWGTGELFF. For the CDR3, the DNA is TGTGCCTGGAGTTGGGGCACCGGGGAGCTGTTTTTT.

In this sample, this clone turned up once. The V gene is TRBV28, the J gene TRBJ2-2; D not resolved. The CDR3 runs 13 residues. Trimming removed 8 bases from V and 1 base from J, with 8 bases in between. Germline CDR1 is MDHEN and CDR2 is SYDVKM. The DNA of the CDR3 is TGTGCCAGCTGGTACGGGAACACCGGGGAGCTGTTTTTT. This gives the protein CASWYGNTGELFF.

The V gene is TRBV6-4, the J gene TRBJ2-1; D is unclear. From germline, CDR1 is MRHNA and CDR2 SNTAGT. Trimming removed 4 bases from V and 5 bases from J, with 15 bases in between. The CDR3 is made up of 15 amino acids. CDR3 loop: CASSGEFLGNNEQFF. CDR3 DNA: TGTGCCAGCAGTGGAGAGTTCCTGGGCAACAATGAGCAGTTCTTC.

This chain joins TRBV15 and TRBJ2-4, with 7 bases aligning to TRBD1. Looked up from germline, CDR1 is LNHNV and CDR2 is YYDKDF (reference sequence). The CDR3 loop spans 14 amino acids. The V gene end was trimmed by 4 bases and the J gene end by 4 bases; junction bases not matched to a gene: 4. CDR3 protein: CATSMTGTKNIQYF. CDR3 nucleotides: TGTGCCACCAGCATGACAGGGACAAAAAACATTCAGTACTTC.

This clone is a singleton in its sample. The rearrangement uses TRBV6-5 and TRBJ2-7; D may be TRBD2 (6 bases). This CDR3 contains 14 residues. The V gene's germline CDR1 is MNHEY and CDR2 SVGAGI. The V gene lost 6 bases and the J gene lost 2 bases, with 14 bases spanning the gap. The CDR3 loop is CASRRDSSAYEQYF. Written as DNA, the CDR3 is TGTGCCAGCAGGAGGGACTCCTCCGCCTACGAGCAGTACTTC.

This clone was seen just once. This chain links TRBV21-1 with TRBJ2-1. TRBV21-1 has pseudogene status. The CDR3 sequence is 15 residues long. The CDR3 DNA sequence: TGTGCCAGCAGCACCCTCAAGGGGGGCCACAATGAGCAGTTCTTC. Translating gives CASSTLKGGHNEQFF.

J is TRBJ1-2 and V is TRBV5-1, with 9 nucleotides matching TRBD1. CDR1 is SGHRS and CDR2 is YFSETQ in the germline V gene. This CDR3 is 15 amino acids long. Losses at the gene ends were 0 bases for V and 4 bases for J; bases not matched to a gene: 4. CDR3 sequence: CASSLGQGEGYGYTF. The DNA of the CDR3 is TGCGCCAGCAGCTTGGGACAGGGGGAAGGCTATGGCTACACCTTC.

The chain combines TRBV28 with TRBJ1-1; D is perhaps TRBD1 (5 bases). V was cut by 2 bases and J by 10 bases, with 8 bases left in between. The CDR3 length is 11 residues. Germline V lookup: CDR1 MDHEN, CDR2 SYDVKM. The CDR3 sequence: CASSLVDRAFF. The CDR3 region has the DNA TGTGCCAGCAGTTTAGTAGACAGAGCTTTCTTT.

This chain links TRBV19 with TRBJ2-7; 8 nucleotides line up with TRBD1. The CDR3 loop spans 16 amino acids. V lost 4 bases to trimming and J lost 3 bases; unmatched junction nucleotides: 11. Looked up from germline, CDR1 is LNHDA and CDR2 is SQIVND (reference sequence). CDR3 sequence: CASSTDGQGTLYEQYF. In DNA form, the CDR3 reads TGTGCCAGTAGTACGGACGGACAGGGCACCCTCTACGAGCAGTACTTC.

The CDR3 spells CASRRVQETQYF. The DNA of the CDR3 is TGTGCCAGCAGGAGGGTTCAAGAGACCCAGTACTTC. The chain employs TRBV28 and TRBJ2-5; D perhaps matches TRBD2 (5 bases). The CDR3 runs to 12 residues. Per germline, CDR1 MDHEN and CDR2 SYDVKM. Between the trimmed V and J ends, which lost 6 bases and 2 bases, there was a span of 7 bases.

The rearrangement links TRBV6-5 to TRBJ1-6; maybe TRBD1 (5 bases). This CDR3 is 15 amino acids long. Trimming pared 6 bases from V and 7 bases from J, leaving 16 bases between. Germline values: CDR1 MNHEY, CDR2 SVGAGI. The CDR3, as DNA: TGTGCCAGCAGCCCGTGGGGTGAGGGGAATTCACCCCTCCACTTT. Protein sequence: CASSPWGEGNSPLHF.